A single TCR beta chain is shown here with its context. Which antigen it targets is not known. Per-base quality was not reported, and no clone a single base away is much larger than it. TCRbeta CDR3 regions were amplified from genomic DNA using the immunoSEQ Assay, a bias-controlled multiplex PCR. Per the authors' processing: The number of nucleated cells in each sample was estimated by amplification of reference gene primers within the assay. Sequence reads were collapsed and filtered to measure the absolute abundance of every unique TCRbeta CDR3 rearrangement. Productive Simpson clonality was computed per sample as the square root of Simpson's diversity index over productive rearrangements. TCRdb obtained this table from immuneACCESS and retained in-frame rearrangements with V and J assigned. These tables miss some clones; where compared with another copy, unresolved V genes account for less than half of the shortfall, and the remainder is unexplained. D and trimming were read from the DNA, whereas the V and J calls and clone size are those reported in that table. The sample table shows hundreds of thousands of clones, and about 81% are seen once. Around an eighth of the sample comes from the top ten.

The collaborating institutions used their own protocols to collect whole blood in K2EDTA tubes. Collaborator samples were shipped for TCRbeta analysis as frozen whole blood, isolated PBMCs, or DNA extracted from either sample type. The data are from a study of blood T cell repertoires in COVID-19 (dated by TCRdb to between 2020 and 2021). Regarding the research as a whole: Samples covering the acute and convalescent phases of COVID-19 were provided by collaborators in the United States, Italy and Spain. The material from the prospective study consisted of cDNA or gDNA derived from T cells, B-cell-depleted T cells, or PBMCs. Deeply sampled blood TCRbeta repertoires from subjects exposed to, actively infected with, or recovered from COVID-19 were included in the dataset. The repertoires were released in a freely available public database meant as a resource for research on the immune response to SARS-CoV-2. The samples were drawn from the first 160 participants of the ongoing ImmuneRACE study and from more than 1,000 subjects provided by 6 global collaborators. Nearly every sample came with metadata listing a de-identified subject ID, COVID-19 status, age in years and sex. Where HLA class I and class II types were available, the types were taken from metadata supplied by the sample provider, not from assay-based typing. General conclusions and limits of the study: Clinical and demographic metadata were provided uncurated, with the amount varying by source and participant.

Relative to germline, V is 1 base shorter and J is 8 bases shorter, with 15 bases between their ends. Measured from the cysteine to the phenylalanine, the CDR3 is 15 residues long. Kept here is only the CDR3 DNA, which spans 45 bases and is read in frame from base 1. Taken from the germline V gene (reference sequence), the CDR1 and CDR2 loops are SSHAT and FNYEAQ. The receptor was derived from a woman between 55 and 75 years old with active or convalescent COVID-19. Sequenced material: peripheral blood. The receptor chain draws on TRBV7-7 and TRBJ2-1; possibly the D gene is TRBD2, per 5 matching bases. The CDR3 protein sequence reads: CASSLGASPRHEQFF. The bases read TGTGCCAGCAGCTTAGGGGCTAGCCCGAGGCATGAGCAGTTCTTC. Supplemented by the reference TRBV7-7 and TRBJ2-1 proteins around the CDR3, the complete variable domain is GAGVSQSPRYKVTKRGQDVTLRCDPISSHATLYWYQQALGQGPEFLTYFNYEAQPDKSGLPSDRFSAERPEGSISTLTIQRTEQRDSAMYRCASSLGASPRHEQFFGPGTRLTVL.